This TCR beta chain was identified in a study of T cell responses to AZD1222 COVID-19 vaccine. Measured with immunoSEQ multiplex PCR; TCRdb has only the in-frame clones, and not every one. The table includes 150,000 to 160,000 clones, approximately 86% detected once. General study results and limits: CD4 TCRs associated with vaccination spanned spike, dominating at 160-218 and 743-854. Females made up more of the donors, who were largely white British, and clonal diversity may have come out too low.

As for this clone: Its antigen is undetermined.

The sequence came from an adult who had recovered from COVID-19. Specimen: peripheral blood, collected after recovery from COVID-19.

The DNA of the CDR3 is TGTGCCAGCAGCCCTAGGTCGGCAACCTATGGCTACACCTTC. This sequence encodes CASSPRSATYGYTF. The rearrangement uses TRBV3-1 (or the pseudogene TRBV3-2) and TRBJ1-2; D is unclear. Germline assignment: CDR1 LGHDT and CDR2 YNNKEL (reference sequence). V gave up 4 bases and J gave up 4 bases, with 13 bases separating them. The CDR3 runs 14 residues.